This T cell receptor beta chain is drawn from a study of cytotoxic CD8 clonotypes in ibrutinib-treated CLL (dated by TCRdb to the early 2020s). At the level of the whole study: The cohort had ten to twelve relapsed/refractory and approximately 14 treatment-naive patients; 17 to 18 were IGHV unmutated. Partial responses were observed in about 25 patients and complete responses in 2; after a median follow-up of 68 months, remission was maintained in 14 patients and progression was observed in approximately 12. Cryopreserved peripheral blood mononuclear cells were collected before treatment, at response, and at either disease progression or sustained remission. Longitudinal samples were obtainable from about 30% of the roughly 90 participants in the trial. Response samples were obtained after a median of around eleven months of treatment, with a range of about 6 to 36 months. An average of around 260,000 productive templates and 94,082 productive rearrangements was obtained per sample. Patients were still on ibrutinib when every remission and progressive disease sample was collected. What the work shows at the level of the full study, not this receptor alone: At baseline, clonality was higher than in age-matched healthy donors and showed a strong correlation with circulating CD8+ T-cell counts. Sampling times were not matched between sustained-remission and progressing patients, and lymph node repertoires were not studied. Public clonotypes were rare and either contracted or stayed stable during treatment, and the rise in clonality at ibrutinib response reflected the expansion of private clonotypes. Clonality rose at ibrutinib response, remained stable during sustained remission, and dropped back toward baseline at progression.

Trimming costs V 1 base and J 3 bases, and their ends lie 4 bases apart. The germline V gene (reference sequence) provides CDR1 SEHNR and CDR2 FQNEAQ. The CDR3 starts with the cysteine, ends with the phenylalanine, and has 13 residues. Of the read, only the CDR3 DNA is kept; its 39 bases are in frame from base 1. In the paper's terms, the time point label means: progressive disease on ibrutinib. For TCR beta library preparation, roughly 2 micrograms of genomic DNA were isolated from cryopreserved PBMCs. Longitudinal blood samples from CLL patients receiving ibrutinib monotherapy were subjected to high-throughput TCR beta sequencing. The patients took part in an open-label, single-center phase 2 trial of ibrutinib monotherapy. As to this clone: This receptor's antigen is unknown. No much larger clone exists at a distance of one base, and base qualities are not known. Other DNA sequences in the same sample also yield this CDR3.

A MiSeq instrument was used for deep resolution sequencing, which targeted depths ranging from 1 in 1 million up to 1 in 200,000 T cells, with coverage averaging 10x for each clonotype. TCR beta libraries were generated with the immunoSEQ hsTCRB Kit. The authors' analysis ran thus. The data were analyzed with ImmunoSEQ Analyzer and ImmunoSEQ Data Assistant, and V, D and J gene assignments followed IMGT definitions. Clonality, which ranges from 0 to 1, was calculated as one minus the normalized Shannon entropy of productive rearrangement frequencies. Public clonotype analysis was restricted to overrepresented clonotypes comprising at least 0.05% of each patient's repertoire. Repertoires from around 13 age-matched healthy donors in immuneACCESS were used as clonality controls. TCRdb provides this immuneACCESS table in a form limited to in-frame rearrangements. Some clones are lacking; in checked studies, under half of them reflect an unresolved V gene, and why the rest are absent is not known. V and J calls and clone size are as listed in that table; D and trimming were resolved from the DNA. Present in this sample are over 250,000 clones, roughly four fifths of which were seen just once. The ten largest account for about 5.8% of the sample.

The rearranged chain carries TRBV7-9 and TRBJ1-5; a confident D gene designation cannot be given. Source: PBMCs, taken at disease progression, from a patient treated with ibrutinib. This clonotype was obtained from a human donor with chronic lymphocytic leukemia. The nucleotide sequence is given as TGTGCCAGCAGCTTAGGCGTCAATCAGCCCCAGCATTTT. Translated, this is CASSLGVNQPQHF.